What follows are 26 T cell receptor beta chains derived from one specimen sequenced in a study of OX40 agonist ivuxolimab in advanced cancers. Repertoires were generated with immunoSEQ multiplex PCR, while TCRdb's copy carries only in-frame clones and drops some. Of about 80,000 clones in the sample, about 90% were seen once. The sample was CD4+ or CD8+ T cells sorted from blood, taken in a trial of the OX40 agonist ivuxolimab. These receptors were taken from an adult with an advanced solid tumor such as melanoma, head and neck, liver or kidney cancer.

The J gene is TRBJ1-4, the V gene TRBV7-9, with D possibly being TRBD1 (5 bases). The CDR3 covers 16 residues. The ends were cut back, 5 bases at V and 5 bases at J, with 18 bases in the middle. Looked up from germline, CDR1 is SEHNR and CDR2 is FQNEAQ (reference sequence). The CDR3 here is CASSPPWDRVNEKLFF. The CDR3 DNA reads TGTGCCAGCAGCCCCCCATGGGACCGCGTAAATGAAAAACTGTTTTTT. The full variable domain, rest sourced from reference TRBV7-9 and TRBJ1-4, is DTGVSQNPRHKITKRGQNVTFRCDPISEHNRLYWYRQTLGQGPEFLTYFQNEAQLEKSRLLSDRFSAERPKGSFSTLEIQRTEQGDSAMYLCASSPPWDRVNEKLFFGSGTQLSVL.

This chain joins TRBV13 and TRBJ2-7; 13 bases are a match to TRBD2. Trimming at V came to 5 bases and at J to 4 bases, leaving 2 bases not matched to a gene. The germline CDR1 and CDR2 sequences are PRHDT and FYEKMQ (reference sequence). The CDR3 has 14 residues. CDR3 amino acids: CASSPGLAGYEQYF. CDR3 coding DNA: TGTGCCAGCAGCCCGGGACTAGCGGGGTACGAGCAGTACTTC.

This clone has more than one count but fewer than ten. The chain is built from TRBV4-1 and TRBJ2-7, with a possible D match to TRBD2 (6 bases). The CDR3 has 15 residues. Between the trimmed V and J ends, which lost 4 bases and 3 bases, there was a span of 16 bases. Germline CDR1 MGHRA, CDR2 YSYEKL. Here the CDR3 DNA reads TGCGCCAGCAGCCCCGGACCGGGACTTGTCTACGAGCAGTACTTC. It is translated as CASSPGPGLVYEQYF.

This CDR3 reads CASSQVGSPNGYTF. Written as DNA, the CDR3 is TGCGCCAGCAGCCAAGTTGGATCCCCCAATGGCTACACCTTC. The chain combines TRBV4-3 with TRBJ1-2; the D is unclear. Germline V CDR1 and CDR2: LGHNA, YSLEER. Trimming shortened V by 1 base and J by 6 bases, and 12 bases separated the two germline ends. The length of the CDR3 is 14 residues.

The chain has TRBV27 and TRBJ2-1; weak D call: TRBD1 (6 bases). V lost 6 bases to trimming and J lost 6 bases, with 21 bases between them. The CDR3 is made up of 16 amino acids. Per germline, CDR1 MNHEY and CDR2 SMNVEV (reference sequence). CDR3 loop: CASRAFWDNSFNEQFF. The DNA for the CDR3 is TGTGCCAGCAGGGCCTTTTGGGACAACTCGTTCAATGAGCAGTTCTTC.

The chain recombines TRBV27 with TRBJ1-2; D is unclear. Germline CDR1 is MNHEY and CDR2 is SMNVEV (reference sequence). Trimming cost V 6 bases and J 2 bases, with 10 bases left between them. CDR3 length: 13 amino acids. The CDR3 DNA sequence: TGTGCCAGCAGCCCGGAAGTAAACTATGGCTACACCTTC. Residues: CASSPEVNYGYTF.

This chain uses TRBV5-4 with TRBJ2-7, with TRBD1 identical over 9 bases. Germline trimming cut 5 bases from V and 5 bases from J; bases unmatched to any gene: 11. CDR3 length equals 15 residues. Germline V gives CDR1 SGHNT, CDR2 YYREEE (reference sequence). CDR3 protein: CASSFLDRGLNEQYF. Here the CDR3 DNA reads TGTGCCAGCAGTTTTTTGGACAGGGGTCTTAACGAGCAGTACTTC.

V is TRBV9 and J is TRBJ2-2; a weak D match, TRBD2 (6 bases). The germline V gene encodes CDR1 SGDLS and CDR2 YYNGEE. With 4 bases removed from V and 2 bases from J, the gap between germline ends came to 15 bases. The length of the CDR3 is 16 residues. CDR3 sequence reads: CASSLTGRGNTGELFF. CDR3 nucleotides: TGTGCCAGCAGCCTCACGGGGCGGGGAAACACCGGGGAGCTGTTTTTT.

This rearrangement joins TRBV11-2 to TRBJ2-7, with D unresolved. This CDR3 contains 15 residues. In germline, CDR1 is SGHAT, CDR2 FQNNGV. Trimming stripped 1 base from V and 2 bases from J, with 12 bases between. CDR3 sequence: CASSLGPAAAYEQYF. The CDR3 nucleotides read TGTGCCAGCAGCTTAGGGCCCGCCGCAGCCTACGAGCAGTACTTC. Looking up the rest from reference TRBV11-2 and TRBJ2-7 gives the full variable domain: EAGVAQSPRYKIIEKRQSVAFWCNPISGHATLYWYQQILGQGPKLLIQFQNNGVVDDSQLPKDRFSAERLKGVDSTLKIQPAKLEDSAVYLCASSLGPAAAYEQYFGPGTRLTVT.

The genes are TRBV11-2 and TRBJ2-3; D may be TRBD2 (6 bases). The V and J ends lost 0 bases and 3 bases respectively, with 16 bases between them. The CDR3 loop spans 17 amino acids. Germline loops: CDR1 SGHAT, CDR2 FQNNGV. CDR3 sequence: CASSLEELGGETDTQYF. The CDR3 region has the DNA TGTGCCAGCAGCTTAGAGGAACTAGGCGGGGAGACAGATACGCAGTATTTT.

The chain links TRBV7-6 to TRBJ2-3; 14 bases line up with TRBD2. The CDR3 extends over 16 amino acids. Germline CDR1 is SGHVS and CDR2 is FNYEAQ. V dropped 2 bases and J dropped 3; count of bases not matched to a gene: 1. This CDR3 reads CASSLRLAGGTDTQYF. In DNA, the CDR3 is TGTGCCAGCAGCTTACGACTAGCGGGGGGGACAGATACGCAGTATTTT.

Here the CDR3 reads CASGFVGERQPQHF. The CDR3 DNA reads as TGTGCTAGTGGTTTCGTGGGAGAGCGGCAGCCCCAGCATTTT. The chain is built from TRBV12-5 and TRBJ1-5; D uncertain. V was trimmed by 3 bases and J by 7 bases, leaving 13 bases between them. Germline CDR1 reads LGHNT; CDR2 reads FRNRAP. The CDR3 sequence is 14 residues long.

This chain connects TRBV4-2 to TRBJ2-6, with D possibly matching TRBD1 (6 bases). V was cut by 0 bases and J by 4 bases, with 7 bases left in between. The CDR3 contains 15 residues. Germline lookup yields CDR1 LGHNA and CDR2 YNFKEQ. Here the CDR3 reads CASSQEGAGANVLTF. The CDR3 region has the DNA TGTGCCAGCAGCCAAGAGGGGGCCGGGGCCAACGTCCTGACTTTC.

Written as DNA, the CDR3 is TGTGCCAGCAGCCCAGACGGGAGCAATCAGCCCCAGCATTTT. Its translation is CASSPDGSNQPQHF. The V call is TRBV6-5, the J call TRBJ1-5; D is unclear. This CDR3 is 14 amino acids long. V was pared by 6 bases and J by 1 base, with 10 bases between. Germline V lookup: CDR1 MNHEY, CDR2 SVGAGI.

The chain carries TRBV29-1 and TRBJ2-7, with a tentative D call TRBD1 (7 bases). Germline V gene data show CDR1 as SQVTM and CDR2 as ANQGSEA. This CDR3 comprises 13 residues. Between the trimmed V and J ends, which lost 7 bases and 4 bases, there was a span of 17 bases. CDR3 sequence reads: CSGGGGGSYEQYF. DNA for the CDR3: TGCAGCGGTGGAGGAGGGGGCTCATACGAGCAGTACTTC.

The chain's CDR3 is CAWSSRLEGTGNTIYF. CDR3 nucleotide sequence: TGTGCCTGGAGTTCGAGGTTGGAGGGGACTGGAAACACCATATATTTT. The chain carries TRBV30 and TRBJ1-3, with D maybe TRBD1 (5 bases). The CDR3 spans 16 residues. V dropped 2 bases and J dropped 2 bases, with 16 bases sitting between them. Germline V gene data show CDR1 as GTSNPN and CDR2 as SVGIG (reference sequence).

CDR3 nucleotide sequence: TGTGCCAGCCGGAGACAGGTGCTTTACGAGCAGTACTTC. Its translation: CASRRQVLYEQYF. The rearrangement joins TRBV2 to TRBJ2-7; TRBD1 might be the D (6 bases). The length of the CDR3 is 13 residues. V dropped 8 bases and J dropped 4 bases, with 15 bases sitting between them. The germline CDR1 and CDR2 sequences are SNHLY and FYNNEI. The whole variable domain, filled in from reference TRBV2 and TRBJ2-7, reads EPEVTQTPSHQVTQMGQEVILRCVPISNHLYFYWYRQILGQKVEFLVSFYNNEISEKSEIFDDQFSVERPDGSNFTLKIRSTKLEDSAMYFCASRRQVLYEQYFGPGTRLTVT.

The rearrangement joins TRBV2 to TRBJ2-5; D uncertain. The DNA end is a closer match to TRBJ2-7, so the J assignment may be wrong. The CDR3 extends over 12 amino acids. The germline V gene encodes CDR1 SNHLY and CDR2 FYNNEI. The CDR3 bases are TGTGCCAGCACGGACCGGAGCTACGAGCAGTACTTC. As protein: CASTDRSYEQYF.

The CDR3 nucleotides are TGTGCCAGCAGCACATCGGACAGGGATAATGAAAAACTGTTTTTT. It translates to CASSTSDRDNEKLFF. This chain connects TRBV11-2 to TRBJ1-4; 8 nucleotides match TRBD1. Trimming removed 5 bases from V and 4 bases from J; junction bases left unmatched: 6. This CDR3 region has 15 residues. Germline-derived CDR1 and CDR2 are SGHAT and FQNNGV.

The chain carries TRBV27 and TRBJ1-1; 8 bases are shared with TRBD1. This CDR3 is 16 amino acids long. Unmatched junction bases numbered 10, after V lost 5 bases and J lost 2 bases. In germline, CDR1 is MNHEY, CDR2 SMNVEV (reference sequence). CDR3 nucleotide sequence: TGTGCCAGCAGTCCAAGGACAGGGTACATCAACACTGAAGCTTTCTTT. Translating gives CASSPRTGYINTEAFF.

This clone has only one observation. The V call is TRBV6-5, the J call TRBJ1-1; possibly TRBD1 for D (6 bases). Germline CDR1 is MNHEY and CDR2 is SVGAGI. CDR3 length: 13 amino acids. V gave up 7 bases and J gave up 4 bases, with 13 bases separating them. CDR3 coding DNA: TGTGCCAGCAAGCTAGGGGGAGGCACTGAAGCTTTCTTT. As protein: CASKLGGGTEAFF.

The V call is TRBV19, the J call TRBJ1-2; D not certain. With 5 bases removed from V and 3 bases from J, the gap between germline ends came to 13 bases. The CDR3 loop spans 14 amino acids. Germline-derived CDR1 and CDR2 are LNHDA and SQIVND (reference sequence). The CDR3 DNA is TGTGCCAGTAGTTACACGACCATTTACTATGGCTACACCTTC. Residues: CASSYTTIYYGYTF.

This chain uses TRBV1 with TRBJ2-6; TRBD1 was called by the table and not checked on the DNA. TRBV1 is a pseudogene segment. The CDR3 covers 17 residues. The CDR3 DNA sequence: TGCACCAGCAGCCAAGAAGACAAATTCTCTGGGGCCAACGTCCTGACTTTC. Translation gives CTSSQEDKFSGANVLTF.

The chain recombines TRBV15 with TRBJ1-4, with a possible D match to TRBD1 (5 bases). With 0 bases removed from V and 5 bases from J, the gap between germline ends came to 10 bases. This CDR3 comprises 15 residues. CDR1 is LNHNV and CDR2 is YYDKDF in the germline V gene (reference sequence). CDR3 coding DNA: TGTGCCACCAGCAGAGAACCAGGGTTCAATGAAAAACTGTTTTTT. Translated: CATSREPGFNEKLFF.

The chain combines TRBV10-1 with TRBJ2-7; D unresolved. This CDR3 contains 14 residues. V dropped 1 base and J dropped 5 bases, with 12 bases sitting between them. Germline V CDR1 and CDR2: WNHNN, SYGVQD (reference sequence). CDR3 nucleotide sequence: TGCGCCAGCAGTGAGTTTGGACCTCCTGACGAGCAGTACTTC. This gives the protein CASSEFGPPDEQYF.

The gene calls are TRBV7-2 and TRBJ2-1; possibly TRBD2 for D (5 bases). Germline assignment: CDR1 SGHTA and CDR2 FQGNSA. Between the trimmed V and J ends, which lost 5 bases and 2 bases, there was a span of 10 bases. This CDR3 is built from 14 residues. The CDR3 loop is CASSTSGAYNEQFF. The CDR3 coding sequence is TGTGCCAGCAGCACATCCGGGGCCTACAATGAGCAGTTCTTC.